This TCR beta chain came from a study of T cell responses to AZD1222 COVID-19 vaccine. Sequencing was performed with immunoSEQ multiplex PCR; in TCRdb, only in-frame clones are kept and a portion is missing. The data show tens of thousands of clones, about 88% seen once. Whole-study results and caveats: Following two doses of AZD1222, Spike-specific TCR breadth and depth rose.

This clone has only a few counts. As yet, its antigen is unknown. The germline V and J ends were trimmed by 4 bases and 1 base, with 11 bases remaining between them. CDR3 size: 14 residues. In germline, CDR1 is SQVTM, CDR2 ANQGSEA. The source of this sequence is an adult in good health. The sample here was peripheral blood, taken on day 0 of AZD1222 vaccination. The chain employs TRBV29-1 and TRBJ1-5; D is perhaps TRBD1 (6 bases). The CDR3, as DNA: TGCAGCGTTGCGGCGACAGGCAGCAATCAGCCCCAGCATTTT. Its translation is CSVAATGSNQPQHF.